The 17 T cell receptor beta chains given below trace back to one sample, sequenced in a study of T cell responses to AZD1222 COVID-19 vaccine. Sequenced by immunoSEQ multiplex PCR; TCRdb stores in-frame clones only, minus some. Of about 81,000 clones in the sample, around nine tenths were seen once. Sequencing used peripheral blood, obtained 28 days after the second AZD1222 dose. The receptors were gathered from an adult who received the AZD1222 COVID-19 vaccine.

As for this clone: One end of the junction does not line up with germline, which may come from a read error. The V and J genes are TRBV5-4 and TRBJ1-2; D remains unclear. The germline gives CDR1 SGHNT, CDR2 YYREEE (reference sequence). This CDR3 contains 12 residues. The CDR3 protein is CASSLVGSSIFF. For the CDR3, the DNA is TGTGCCAGCAGCTTGGTGGGGAGTTCGATATTCTTC.

This chain connects TRBV5-1 to TRBJ1-5; no firm D call. The length of the CDR3 is 13 residues. V gave up 0 bases and J gave up 7 bases, with 8 bases separating them. Germline loops: CDR1 SGHRS, CDR2 YFSETQ. CDR3 in amino acids: CASSLEGGQPQHF. CDR3 sequence (DNA): TGCGCCAGCAGCTTGGAAGGAGGACAGCCCCAGCATTTT.

V and J are TRBV11-2 and TRBJ1-4; TRBD1 agrees at 10 bases. Looked up from germline, CDR1 is SGHAT and CDR2 is FQNNGV. The length of the CDR3 is 15 residues. The V and J ends lost 5 bases and 4 bases, in that order; junction bases with no gene match: 4. The CDR3 DNA sequence: TGTGCCAGCAGCCAGGGACAGGGGAATAATGAAAAACTGTTTTTT. Protein sequence: CASSQGQGNNEKLFF.

The V call is TRBV5-1, the J call TRBJ2-1, with 8 bases identical to TRBD1. CDR3 size: 16 residues. The germline V gene has CDR1 SGHRS and CDR2 YFSETQ. V shed 6 bases and J 9 bases; nucleotides not matched to a gene: 17. CDR3 DNA sequence: TGCGCCAGCAAATACGACGTAAGGACAGGGTTTAGTGAGCAGTTCTTC. Protein: CASKYDVRTGFSEQFF.

V is TRBV11-2 and J is TRBJ2-2; 8 nucleotides agree with TRBD1. From germline, CDR1 is SGHAT and CDR2 FQNNGV. Losses at the gene ends were 1 base for V and 8 bases for J; bases not matched to a gene: 9. The CDR3 is 16 amino acids. Here the CDR3 reads CASSLATGGVAGELFF. The CDR3 DNA is TGTGCCAGCAGCTTAGCTACAGGGGGTGTTGCGGGGGAGCTGTTTTTT.

In this sample, this clone turned up once. The CDR3 reads CASSPREYNQPQHF. For the CDR3, the DNA is TGTGCCAGCAGTCCCCGGGAGTACAATCAGCCCCAGCATTTT. This chain joins TRBV27 and TRBJ1-5; D is undetermined. The CDR3 runs 14 residues. In germline, CDR1 is MNHEY, CDR2 SMNVEV (reference sequence). V was trimmed by 5 bases and J by 3 bases, leaving 11 bases between them.

This rearrangement joins TRBV19 to TRBJ1-5; possibly TRBD1 for D (5 bases). This CDR3 is built from 19 residues. The V and J ends lost 5 bases and 0 bases respectively, with 23 bases between them. Germline V CDR1 and CDR2: LNHDA, SQIVND (reference sequence). CDR3 nucleotides: TGTGCCAGTAGTTACGGCAATCGGCCAGGGAGCCTTAGCAATCAGCCCCAGCATTTT. Translated: CASSYGNRPGSLSNQPQHF. Full variable domain (outside the CDR3, taken from reference TRBV19 and TRBJ1-5): DGGITQSPKYLFRKEGQNVTLSCEQNLNHDAMYWYRQDPGQGLRLIYYSQIVNDFQKGDIAEGYSVSREKKESFPLTVTSAQKNPTAFYLCASSYGNRPGSLSNQPQHFGDGTRLSIL.

V gene TRBV19 combines with J gene TRBJ1-6; D call uncertain. V was shortened by 3 bases and J by 5 bases, with 11 bases between the two germline ends. The CDR3 spans 15 residues. Per the germline V gene, CDR1 is LNHDA and CDR2 is SQIVND (reference sequence). The CDR3 DNA follows: TGTGCCAGTAGTATTTGGAACAGAAATAATTCACCCCTCCACTTT. This sequence encodes CASSIWNRNNSPLHF. Together with reference TRBV19 and TRBJ1-6, the CDR3 gives the full variable domain: DGGITQSPKYLFRKEGQNVTLSCEQNLNHDAMYWYRQDPGQGLRLIYYSQIVNDFQKGDIAEGYSVSREKKESFPLTVTSAQKNPTAFYLCASSIWNRNNSPLHFGNGTRLTVT.

V gene TRBV4-3 combines with J gene TRBJ2-3; D could derive from TRBD1 or TRBD2 (6 bases each). Deletions cut 1 base from V and 1 base from J, with 12 bases between. In germline, CDR1 is LGHNA, CDR2 YSLEER. This CDR3 has 16 amino acids. This CDR3 reads CASSQVAGEGTDTQYF. In nucleotides, the CDR3 is TGCGCCAGCAGCCAAGTCGCAGGGGAGGGCACAGATACGCAGTATTTT.

The chain uses TRBV28 and TRBJ1-5; weak D call: TRBD1 (6 bases). Germline V gene data show CDR1 as MDHEN and CDR2 as SYDVKM. There are 15 residues in the CDR3. With 7 bases removed from V and 2 bases from J, the gap between germline ends came to 15 bases. CDR3 sequence reads: CASTTPAGGNQPQHF. The CDR3 DNA sequence: TGTGCCAGCACCACCCCGGCAGGGGGCAATCAGCCCCAGCATTTT.

A word on this clone: One end of the junction is discordant with germline, which a read error may explain. The rearrangement joins TRBV7-7 to TRBJ2-3; 9 nucleotides match TRBD2. The length of the CDR3 is 15 residues. Germline loops: CDR1 SSHAT, CDR2 FNYEAQ (reference sequence). DNA for the CDR3: TGTGCTAGCAGCTTAGGGGGCGGGGGGGCAGATACGCAGTATTTT. This translates into CASSLGGGGADTQYF.

The gene calls are TRBV28 and TRBJ1-6, with TRBD1 as a possible D gene (6 bases). The CDR3 is 16 residues long. The germline CDR1 and CDR2 sequences are MDHEN and SYDVKM. V gave up 7 bases and J gave up 6 bases, with 19 bases separating them. In nucleotides, the CDR3 is TGTGCCAGCACCATCAGGGGCCGGGAAACTAATTCACCCCTCCACTTT. Protein sequence: CASTIRGRETNSPLHF. The full variable domain, in which reference TRBV28 and TRBJ1-6 provide the parts outside the CDR3, is DVKVTQSSRYLVKRTGEKVFLECVQDMDHENMFWYRQDPGLGLRLIYFSYDVKMKEKGDIPEGYSVSREKKERFSLILESASTNQTSMYLCASTIRGRETNSPLHFGNGTRLTVT.

The rearrangement uses TRBV6-1 and TRBJ2-2; TRBD2 is a possible D gene (6 bases). The CDR3 runs 15 residues. Trimming pared 7 bases from V and 1 base from J, leaving 13 bases between. Per the germline V gene, CDR1 is MNHNS and CDR2 is SASEGT. CDR3 region: CASTPEGLNTGELFF. The CDR3 bases are TGTGCCAGCACTCCCGAGGGACTGAACACCGGGGAGCTGTTTTTT.

A few counts support this clone. The chain uses TRBV5-3 and TRBJ2-7; TRBD2 agrees at 8 bases. TRBV5-3 is flagged as an ORF with uncertain function. The CDR3 loop spans 16 amino acids. Trimming cost V 4 bases and J 5 bases; bases outside gene matches: 14. The CDR3 here is CARSILFSGARHEQYF. CDR3 bases: TGTGCCAGAAGCATCCTCTTTAGCGGGGCACGCCACGAGCAGTACTTC.

The CDR3 is CASSLVPGAHEQYF. The CDR3 coding sequence is TGTGCCAGCAGCTTAGTTCCGGGGGCCCACGAGCAGTACTTC. The chain is built from TRBV7-2 and TRBJ2-7; either TRBD1 or TRBD2 may supply D (6 bases each). V shed 1 base and J shed 5 bases, with 12 bases lying between them. The CDR3 loop spans 14 amino acids. CDR1 is SGHTA, CDR2 FQGNSA, per germline.

The chain carries TRBV29-1 and TRBJ2-7, with 8 bases identical to TRBD1. V shed 7 bases and J 5 bases; nucleotides not matched to a gene: 7. From germline, CDR1 is SQVTM and CDR2 ANQGSEA. The CDR3 consists of 12 residues. The DNA of the CDR3 is TGCAGCGCTGAGGACAGGGTCAACGAGCAGTACTTC. It yields the protein CSAEDRVNEQYF.

The chain has TRBV9 and TRBJ2-2; possibly TRBD2 for D (6 bases). The CDR3 extends over 14 amino acids. V lost 0 bases and J lost 4, with 7 bases in between. The germline V gene has CDR1 SGDLS and CDR2 YYNGEE. CDR3 loop: CASSVAGSTGELFF. The CDR3 nucleotides are TGTGCCAGCAGCGTAGCCGGGAGCACCGGGGAGCTGTTTTTT.